The text below deals with one T cell receptor beta chain. Its antigen target is currently unknown. The library was generated by the immunoSEQ multiplex PCR assay. A mixture of 60 forward primers for TCR Vbeta segments and 13 reverse primers for TCR Jbeta segments was used in the multiplex PCR. Amplification of the CDR3 region of rearranged TCR beta genes was performed with a multiplex PCR assay on genomic DNA. On the Illumina HiSeq System, the amplified TCR beta libraries were sequenced as 87-base-pair reads. The study's own analysis went as follows. Across the 670 or so repertoires, a later analysis counted 80 million or so unique TCR beta chains, some 11 million of which were shared by at least two donors. To remove PCR and sequencing errors, raw reads were error-corrected and collapsed into unique sequences using a nearest-neighbor algorithm that merged closely related sequences. Alignment of CDR3 sequences to IMGT reference sequences was used to assign V, D and J gene segments. For a sequence to be retained, at least a six-nucleotide match to both a V gene segment and a J gene segment was required. Rearrangements were called productive when the CDR3 lacked stop codons and stayed in frame with V and J; all others were non-productive. CDR3 was defined by IMGT convention, running from the second conserved V-encoded cysteine to the conserved J-encoded phenylalanine. The earlier analysis of about 610 of the donors excluded any sequence lacking an unambiguous match to a single V gene segment. In an earlier analysis of approximately 590 of the donors, V segments were called functional above 56.7% productive rearrangements and were called segregating when the between-donor standard deviation exceeded 5%. A statistical classification framework was developed to diagnose cytomegalovirus status using the catalog of TCR beta chain sequences. In a later analysis, V and J genes were assigned by comparing TCR nucleotide sequences against IMGT/GENE-DB human TR gene sequences. The TCRdist pipeline was used in a later analysis to assign CDR3 sequences and most-parsimonious VDJ recombination scenarios. A later analysis defined each TCR beta chain by its CDR3 amino acid sequence plus V-gene family, and excluded reads lacking a unique V-gene family. In a later analysis, nearly 600 highly shared, low-generation-probability nucleotide sequences were removed to address suspected cross-contamination and a sequencing artifact. In a later analysis, a clonal expansion index for each public chain was calculated from normalized within-repertoire ranks of inferred template counts. In a later analysis, generation probabilities were computed with a VDJ recombination model fitted to out-of-frame rearrangements, and the resulting probabilities were checked against IGoR. Hypergeometric tests were used in a later analysis to score TCR-TCR, TCR-HLA and TCR-CMV co-occurrence, with a repertoire-size bias correction applied to the TCR pairs. A later analysis estimated false discovery rates by permuting HLA or CMV assignments 20 times. In a later analysis, co-occurring TCRs were grouped using DBSCAN, and TCRdist sequence similarity was added for clustering within HLA-allele-positive subsets. Co-occurrence clustering excluded repertoires with fewer than 30,000 or more than 120,000 public chains, plus five with anomalous nucleotide sharing. Drawn from immuneACCESS, this table holds only the in-frame rearrangements with V and J called that TCRdb kept. Clones are partly lost; checked studies trace under half to an unresolved V gene and leave the rest unexplained. The V and J calls and clone size come from that table; D and trimming were worked out from the DNA. The record for this sample contains 45,000 to 55,000 clones. The leading ten clones occupy approximately 26% of the sample.

The source of the sample is a study of cytomegalovirus exposure and HLA in healthy donors listed by TCRdb under 2017. As for the study more broadly: An earlier analysis of some 600 of the donors reported about 260 Gb of sequence data and 100 million to 120 million unique TCR beta sequences obtained from around 180 million T cells. Roughly 5 DR-DQ haplotypes were handled as single units for association and clustering, since linkage in the cohort was strong. An earlier analysis of several hundred of the donors applied high-throughput TCR beta sequencing to assess whether each TCR beta V gene segment acted as functional or pseudogenic. The study aimed to test whether signatures of past pathogen exposure could be identified by cataloging public T cell receptors. An early release that covered about 600 HLA-typed donors contained approximately 290 gigabases of sequencing data and roughly 84 million unique TCR sequences. Every discovery cohort repertoire had been produced on one sequencing platform. A later analysis re-analyzed previously published TCR beta repertoires from approximately 700 donors and added high-resolution HLA genotyping to study TCR occurrence patterns. Using immunosequencing, the study profiled T cell repertoires from 640 or so subjects and related those repertoires to cytomegalovirus serostatus. Alongside the repertoire data, information on donor age, sex, ethnicity and CMV serostatus was compiled. The number of typed donors differed by locus: about 629-640 for A, B, C, DRB1 and DQB1; 522 for DQA1; fewer than 610 for DPA1; and 400 to 480 for DPB1. The later analysis used no new phenotypic data to find candidate immune exposures, relying instead on TCR beta sequences and their occurrence across donors. HLA typing included class I and class II loci at four-digit resolution. Among over 350 genotyped donors of the cohort, an average of around 240,000 unique TCR beta nucleotide sequences were sequenced per donor, about a sixth of them non-productive. A later genetic analysis took genome-wide SNP genotypes for about 55% of the roughly 700 donors and used that subset as a discovery cohort. To predict cytomegalovirus infection status, the study combined high-throughput TCR immunosequencing, statistical association of individual TCRs with disease status, and machine learning. Besides the first cohort of about 730 subjects, a separate validation cohort made up of 95 to 150 different subjects was used. Of the roughly 400 genotyped donors, roughly 85% fell in the genetic ancestry cluster associated with self-reported Caucasian donors.

The cohort consisted of some 670 healthy bone marrow donors. At the time of sampling, every cohort member was nominally healthy, though immune exposures that went unrecorded were likely present. The donor tested CMV seropositive, placing the donor among the 289 seropositive members of the cohort. Each donor provided a peripheral blood sample, and peripheral blood mononuclear cells were used for TCR beta sequencing. The Qiagen DNeasy Blood Extraction Kit was used to extract genomic DNA from the blood cell samples. General conclusions and limits of the study: Because the 87-base-pair reads could not distinguish some IMGT-functional V segments, including TRBV6-2 and TRBV6-3, those segments were excluded. An association between a missense DCLRE1C variant and V-gene and J-gene trimming of TCR beta chains was found in a later genetic analysis and replicated in an independent cohort. A later analysis reported that several top co-occurrence clusters appeared linked to parvovirus B19, influenza, CMV and Epstein-Barr virus. A few of the identified cytomegalovirus-associated TCR beta chains were confirmed in vitro to be specific for cytomegalovirus antigens. Most TCR sequences were seen in very few donors, while some public TCRs were found in many individuals. Presence/absence analyses assumed roughly uniform sequencing depth across donors, an assumption that may not hold. Because HLA typing was missing for some donors at each locus, association tests included only the typed subset. A cluster of highly shared sequence variants was judged likely to be a technical artifact of the sequencing pipeline. When HLA alleles, especially DR and DQ, strongly co-occurred, TCR associations were difficult to assign to individual alleles. Correlated functional status among segregating V segments might reflect linkage disequilibrium, but an unknown experimental factor could not be ruled out. A further reported finding was that TCR beta sequences accurately predicted the HLA-A and HLA-B alleles for most subjects in the first cohort. The study listed 164 TCR beta chains as associated with cytomegalovirus. In both the original and validation cohorts, the classifier was reported to diagnose cytomegalovirus status with high specificity and sensitivity. A later genetic analysis reported fewer N-insertions in productive TCRs among donors in an Asian-associated ancestry cluster than the roughly 640-donor mean. The only immune exposure information available for the cohort was CMV serostatus. Most CMV-associated TCR beta chains appeared to be HLA-restricted in a later analysis, and the HLA associations seemed to be driven largely by CMV exposure. An earlier analysis of approximately 570 of the donors showed that most TCR beta V segments appeared in productive rearrangements either about 90% or about 30% of the time, which broadly matched IMGT annotations. In a later analysis, the rate of TCR association differed among HLA loci, with DRB1 alleles having the most associated TCRs and HLA-C alleles having the fewest. The earlier analysis of approximately 590 of the donors excluded roughly 17 rarely observed V segments, including chromosome 9 orphons, because counts were too low. In a later analysis, HLA-associated TCR beta chains were found to be more clonally expanded and to have lower generation probabilities than equally common non-associated chains. The cohort was sequenced for TCR beta chains only, and without alpha or paired-chain data the features that could be detected were limited. According to the authors, the approach could potentially be generalized to other disease states and immunological phenotypes. A later analysis associated about 18,000 TCR beta sequences with specific HLA alleles at a false discovery rate of 0.05.

Via the germline V gene, CDR1 is KGHSH and CDR2 LQKENI. Trimming leaves V shorter by 6 bases and J shorter by 2 bases, with the junction holding 6 bases beyond the gene matches. The CDR3, from cysteine to phenylalanine, totals 15 residues. The retained sequence is limited to the CDR3, 45 bases, with the frame set at the first base. This receptor was obtained from a man between 40 and 49 years old in good health and CMV-seropositive. The V and J segments used are TRBV18 and TRBJ2-3, with 9 bases matching TRBD1. The material sequenced was PBMCs. The CDR3 protein is CASSATGGYTDTQYF. The DNA sequence is given as TGTGCCAGCTCCGCGACAGGGGGATACACAGATACGCAGTATTTT. When the CDR3 is completed using the reference TRBV18 and TRBJ2-3 genes on either side, the full variable domain is NAGVMQNPRHLVRRRGQEARLRCSPMKGHSHVYWYRQLPEEGLKFMVYLQKENIIDESGMPKERFSAEFPKEGPSILRIQQVVRGDSAAYFCASSATGGYTDTQYFGPGTRLTVL.